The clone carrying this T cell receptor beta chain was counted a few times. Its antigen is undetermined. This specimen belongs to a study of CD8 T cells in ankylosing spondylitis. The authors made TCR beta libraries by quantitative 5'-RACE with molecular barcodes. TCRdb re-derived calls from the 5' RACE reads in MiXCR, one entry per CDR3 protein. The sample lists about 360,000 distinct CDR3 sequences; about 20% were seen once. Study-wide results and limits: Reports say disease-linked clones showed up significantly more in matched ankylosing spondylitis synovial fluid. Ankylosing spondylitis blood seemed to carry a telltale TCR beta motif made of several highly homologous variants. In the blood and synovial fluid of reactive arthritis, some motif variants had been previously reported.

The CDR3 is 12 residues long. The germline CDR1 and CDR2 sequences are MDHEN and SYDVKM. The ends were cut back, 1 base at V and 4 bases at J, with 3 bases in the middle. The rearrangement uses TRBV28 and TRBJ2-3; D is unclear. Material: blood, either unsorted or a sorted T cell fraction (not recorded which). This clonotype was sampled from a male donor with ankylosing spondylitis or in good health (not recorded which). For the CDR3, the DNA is TGTGCCAGCAGTTTATACTCAGATACGCAGTATTTT. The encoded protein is CASSLYSDTQYF.